A single sample is the source of the 29 T cell receptor beta chains below, sequenced in a study of blood T cell repertoires in COVID-19. Assay used: immunoSEQ multiplex PCR; TCRdb lists only in-frame clones, some missing. The table lists roughly 200,000 clones, about 85% of them singletons. The sequencing sample was made of PBMCs or T cells enriched from blood (not recorded which). The receptors come from a woman in her twenties or thirties who had recovered from COVID-19.

The chain combines TRBV19 with TRBJ1-1; possibly TRBD1 for D (5 bases). With 8 bases removed from V and 4 bases from J, the gap between germline ends came to 14 bases. Per the germline V gene, CDR1 is LNHDA and CDR2 is SQIVND (reference sequence). The CDR3 covers 13 residues. DNA for the CDR3: TGTGCCAGTTCACCGGGGGGAGTCACTGAAGCTTTCTTT. Residues: CASSPGGVTEAFF.

About this clone itself: Distinct nucleotide sequences in the sample also encode this CDR3. The chain recombines TRBV18 with TRBJ1-1; TRBD1 is a possible D gene (5 bases). Germline V CDR1 and CDR2: KGHSH, LQKENI. This CDR3 comprises 14 residues. V was trimmed by 1 base and J by 0 bases, leaving 6 bases between them. The CDR3 sequence: CASSPQGMNTEAFF. CDR3 nucleotides: TGTGCCAGCTCACCACAGGGGATGAACACTGAAGCTTTCTTT.

This clone was seen only a few times. V is TRBV7-9 and J is TRBJ2-7; TRBD1 matches at 7 bases. The CDR3 runs 14 residues. Per germline, CDR1 SEHNR and CDR2 FQNEAQ (reference sequence). Trimming cost V 4 bases and J 9 bases; bases outside gene matches: 12. CDR3 amino acids: CASSSTGQEWRQYF. The DNA for the CDR3 is TGTGCCAGCAGCTCTACCGGACAGGAGTGGCGGCAGTACTTC. Full variable domain (remainder filled in from reference TRBV7-9 and TRBJ2-7): DTGVSQNPRHKITKRGQNVTFRCDPISEHNRLYWYRQTLGQGPEFLTYFQNEAQLEKSRLLSDRFSAERPKGSFSTLEIQRTEQGDSAMYLCASSSTGQEWRQYFGPGTRLTVT.

Only one count was recorded for this clone. This rearrangement joins TRBV7-2 to TRBJ1-1; D ambiguous. The CDR3 spans 14 residues. The germline gives CDR1 SGHTA, CDR2 FQGNSA. Trimming removed 7 bases at V and 0 bases at J, with 12 bases between. The CDR3 DNA sequence: TGTGCCAGCAATACCGCTGCGGTGAACACTGAAGCTTTCTTT. Residues: CASNTAAVNTEAFF.

The chain employs TRBV7-3 and TRBJ2-3, with D possibly matching TRBD2 (6 bases). V lost 2 bases and J lost 3, with 9 bases in between. Germline CDR1 and CDR2: SGHTA and FQGTGA. There are 14 residues in the CDR3. The CDR3 sequence is CASSLDGGTDTQYF. CDR3 sequence (DNA): TGTGCCAGCAGCTTAGACGGAGGGACAGATACGCAGTATTTT.

The V and J genes are TRBV19 and TRBJ2-3; a possible D gene is TRBD1 (5 bases). Per the germline V gene, CDR1 is LNHDA and CDR2 is SQIVND (reference sequence). The CDR3 loop spans 14 amino acids. V was pared by 10 bases and J by 3 bases, with 17 bases between. CDR3 region: CAIKDTKGTDTQYF. Here the CDR3 DNA reads TGTGCCATTAAGGACACCAAAGGGACAGATACGCAGTATTTT.

The genes are TRBV7-9 and TRBJ1-5, with 10 bases that match TRBD1. Trimming took 5 bases from V and 3 from J; bases not matched to a gene: 7. CDR3 size: 16 residues. Germline V gene lookup returns CDR1 SEHNR and CDR2 FQNEAQ (reference sequence). Written as DNA, the CDR3 is TGTGCCAGCAGCCCCTTGGGACAGGGGACCAATCAGCCCCAGCATTTT. Translation: CASSPLGQGTNQPQHF.

The rearrangement links TRBV4-3 to TRBJ2-1; 7 bases fit TRBD2. The CDR3 extends over 16 amino acids. With 0 bases clipped from V and 2 bases from J, the junction kept 4 bases outside the gene matches. Germline lookup yields CDR1 LGHNA and CDR2 YSLEER. Written as DNA, the CDR3 is TGCGCCAGCAGCCAAGATAGCGGGTTCCCCTACAATGAGCAGTTCTTC. Protein: CASSQDSGFPYNEQFF.

The rearrangement joins TRBV28 to TRBJ1-4; D gene ambiguous. The length of the CDR3 is 14 residues. With 5 bases removed from V and 7 bases from J, the gap between germline ends came to 14 bases. CDR1 and CDR2 (germline): MDHEN, SYDVKM. This CDR3 reads CASSPPPGGEKLFF. CDR3 coding DNA: TGTGCCAGCAGTCCTCCCCCCGGTGGTGAAAAACTGTTTTTT.

The chain recombines TRBV9 with TRBJ1-1; 7 positions match TRBD1. The germline V gene has CDR1 SGDLS and CDR2 YYNGEE. The CDR3 is 14 residues long. V lost 4 bases, J lost 1 base, and 4 bases stayed unmatched. CDR3 sequence: CASSPTGTNTEAFF. Here the CDR3 DNA reads TGTGCCAGCAGCCCGACAGGGACGAACACTGAAGCTTTCTTT.

The gene calls are TRBV10-3 and TRBJ1-3; TRBD1 might be the D (6 bases). The V gene lost 10 bases and the J gene lost 0 bases, with 13 bases spanning the gap. The CDR3 totals 14 residues. Germline CDR1 reads ENHRY; CDR2 reads SYGVKD. CDR3 bases: TGTGCCACCCAAACAGGGAACTCTGGAAACACCATATATTTT. It codes for CATQTGNSGNTIYF.

This chain uses TRBV6-5 with TRBJ1-2, with 7 bases identical to TRBD1. Germline values: CDR1 MNHEY, CDR2 SVGAGI. The CDR3 consists of 11 residues. V lost 10 bases and J lost 6; bases outside the gene matches: 5. In nucleotides, the CDR3 is TGTGCCACCCTGACAGGGCATGGCTACACCTTC. It encodes CATLTGHGYTF.

The J gene is TRBJ1-2, the V gene TRBV27; D not certain. CDR3 length: 11 residues. CDR1 and CDR2 from the germline V gene are MNHEY and SMNVEV (reference sequence). V was clipped by 11 bases and J by 5 bases, with 12 bases between them. CDR3 region: CASLGTYGYTF. CDR3 sequence (DNA): TGTGCCTCCTTGGGCACTTATGGCTACACCTTC.

The genes are TRBV6-6 and TRBJ2-7, with 9 bases identical to TRBD1. CDR1 and CDR2 (germline): MNHNY, SVGAGI (reference sequence). Trimming at V came to 2 bases and at J to 3 bases, leaving 2 bases not matched to a gene. This CDR3 spans 14 amino acids. The CDR3 sequence: CASSYPGQGYEQYF. The CDR3 DNA reads TGTGCCAGCAGTTACCCGGGACAGGGCTACGAGCAGTACTTC.

V usage is TRBV27 and J usage is TRBJ2-7, with 8 bases that match TRBD1. The CDR3 has 13 amino acids. Germline V gives CDR1 MNHEY, CDR2 SMNVEV (reference sequence). The V and J ends lost 5 bases and 2 bases, in that order; junction bases with no gene match: 2. The chain's CDR3 is CASSRTGPYEQYF. For the CDR3, the DNA is TGTGCCAGCAGTAGGACAGGGCCCTACGAGCAGTACTTC.

The chain employs TRBV4-3 and TRBJ2-6, with a possible D match to TRBD2 (7 bases). The CDR3 runs to 18 residues. Germline V gene lookup returns CDR1 LGHNA and CDR2 YSLEER. V lost 0 bases and J lost 0, with 12 bases in between. The CDR3: CASSQEGGEVSGANVLTF. CDR3 nucleotide sequence: TGCGCCAGCAGCCAAGAAGGGGGGGAAGTCTCTGGGGCCAACGTCCTGACTTTC.

The chain is built from TRBV30 and TRBJ1-4; D is unresolved. Trimming took 3 bases from V and 3 from J, leaving 14 bases between them. The CDR3 length is 15 residues. Per the germline V gene, CDR1 is GTSNPN and CDR2 is SVGIG (reference sequence). The CDR3 DNA sequence: TGTGCCTGGAGCCCCAGAGGGTGGGCTAATGAAAAACTGTTTTTT. Protein sequence: CAWSPRGWANEKLFF.

The CDR3 loop is CASSPGTGFSYEQYF. Here the CDR3 DNA reads TGTGCCAGCAGTCCCGGGACAGGATTCTCCTACGAGCAGTACTTC. The chain employs TRBV6-6 and TRBJ2-7, with 8 bases matching TRBD1. V was pared by 5 bases and J by 0 bases, with 6 bases of the junction left unmatched. This CDR3 is 15 amino acids long. Per the germline V gene, CDR1 is MNHNY and CDR2 is SVGAGI (reference sequence).

The rearrangement links TRBV20-1 to TRBJ1-2; perhaps TRBD1 as D (5 bases). Trimming shortened V by 5 bases and J by 10 bases, and 14 bases separated the two germline ends. The length of the CDR3 is 11 residues. Germline-derived CDR1 and CDR2 are DFQATT and SNEGSKA (reference sequence). The CDR3, as DNA: TGCAGTGCTCGCGTGACAGCAGACTACACCTTC. This translates into CSARVTADYTF.

This chain connects TRBV12-5 to TRBJ2-1; 7 positions agree with TRBD2. CDR3 length: 17 residues. V gave up 0 bases and J gave up 4 bases; unmatched junction bases: 9. Germline V gives CDR1 LGHNT, CDR2 FRNRAP. CDR3 sequence (DNA): TGTGCTAGTGGTTTGGTTTTCCGGGAGGTGGGATACAATGAGCAGTTCTTC. Protein sequence: CASGLVFREVGYNEQFF.

This sequence joins TRBV7-2 and TRBJ2-5, with D possibly being TRBD2 (6 bases). The CDR3 sequence is 17 residues long. V was shortened by 5 bases and J by 4 bases, with 23 bases between the two germline ends. Germline CDR1 SGHTA, CDR2 FQGNSA. The CDR3 DNA sequence: TGTGCCAGCAGCGTGAATGGAGGGTCCCAGTTGGGAGAGACCCAGTACTTC. This encodes CASSVNGGSQLGETQYF.

This clone is a singleton in its sample. This rearrangement joins TRBV3-1 (or the pseudogene TRBV3-2) to TRBJ2-7, with D maybe TRBD2 (6 bases). Germline V gene lookup returns CDR1 LGHDT and CDR2 YNNKEL (reference sequence). The CDR3 runs 16 residues. V lost 4 bases and J lost 3, with 19 bases in between. CDR3: CASSLRKPGASYEQYF. The DNA for the CDR3 is TGTGCCAGCAGCCTGAGGAAACCGGGAGCTAGCTACGAGCAGTACTTC.

This chain links TRBV13 with TRBJ1-2, with D perhaps matching TRBD1 (6 bases). The V end was cut by 1 base, the J end by 3 bases, with 15 bases between. The CDR3 has 16 residues. CDR1 PRHDT and CDR2 FYEKMQ come from the germline V gene (reference sequence). The CDR3, as DNA: TGTGCCAGCAGCTTAGCAAACCTGGGGGCTTACTATGGCTACACCTTC. Translation gives CASSLANLGAYYGYTF.

The V call is TRBV6-2 or TRBV6-3, the J call TRBJ2-3; 16 bases map to TRBD2. This CDR3 comprises 17 residues. In germline, CDR1 is MNHEY, CDR2 SVGEGT. V lost 0 bases, J lost 6 bases, and 3 bases stayed unmatched. CDR3 protein: CASSYSGLAGGRDTQYF. For the CDR3, the DNA is TGTGCCAGCAGTTACTCGGGACTAGCGGGGGGGCGCGATACGCAGTATTTT.

The genes are TRBV7-2 and TRBJ2-5; 8 bases fit TRBD2. V was clipped by 2 bases and J by 4 bases; unmatched bases: 6. Germline V gene sequence: CDR1 SGHTA, CDR2 FQGNSA. The CDR3 runs 15 residues. The CDR3 here is CASSLQAGVVETQYF. CDR3 DNA sequence: TGTGCCAGCAGCTTACAAGCGGGGGTTGTAGAGACCCAGTACTTC.

This chain connects TRBV20-1 to TRBJ1-2, with D maybe TRBD1 (5 bases). CDR3 length equals 11 residues. Per the germline V gene, CDR1 is DFQATT and CDR2 is SNEGSKA (reference sequence). Trimming removed 6 bases from V and 11 bases from J, with 16 bases in between. The CDR3 nucleotides read TGCAGTGCCGTGGGGGGTTTCAGGTACACCTTC. It encodes CSAVGGFRYTF.

This chain uses TRBV9 with TRBJ1-6; no clear D gene. The ends were cut back, 4 bases at V and 8 bases at J, with 22 bases in the middle. Germline CDR1 and CDR2: SGDLS and YYNGEE. This CDR3 has 17 amino acids. CDR3 DNA: TGTGCCAGCAGCTCGCAGACGGCGGGCAGGAGGGATTCACCCCTCCACTTT. The encoded protein is CASSSQTAGRRDSPLHF.

The chain links TRBV6-5 to TRBJ1-3; the match to TRBD1 covers 10 bases. Germline CDR1 reads MNHEY; CDR2 reads SVGAGI. Germline trimming cut 0 bases from V and 6 bases from J; bases unmatched to any gene: 5. CDR3 length: 16 amino acids. The CDR3 loop is CASSYSNRQGANTIYF. The CDR3 bases are TGTGCCAGCAGTTACTCGAACAGACAGGGGGCAAACACCATATATTTT.

V and J are TRBV18 and TRBJ1-4, with D perhaps matching TRBD1 (6 bases). V was pared by 4 bases and J by 2 bases, with 8 bases between. The germline V gene has CDR1 KGHSH and CDR2 LQKENI. The CDR3 totals 14 residues. Written as DNA, the CDR3 is TGTGCCAGCTCACTACAGGGTACTAATGAAAAACTGTTTTTT. Its protein product is CASSLQGTNEKLFF.